A single T cell receptor (beta chain) is shown here with its context. The data derive from a study of cytomegalovirus exposure and HLA in healthy donors. PCR primers comprised 60 Vbeta and 13 Jbeta primers. TCRdb's table, derived via immunoSEQ multiplex PCR, lists solely in-frame clones and lacks some. Counted here are about 180,000 clones, over 80% occurring once; the ten biggest clones make up about 1.2%. The CDR3 is 15 amino acids. Trimming removed 4 bases at V and 1 base at J, with 14 bases between. From germline, CDR1 is SGHKS and CDR2 YYEKEE (reference sequence). The chain recombines TRBV5-5 with TRBJ1-1; no clear D gene. The receptor comes from a boy under 10 years old in good health and CMV-seronegative. The sequenced material came from PBMCs. The chain's CDR3 is CASSALRGPNTEAFF. The CDR3 coding sequence is TGTGCCAGCAGCGCACTGAGAGGCCCGAACACTGAAGCTTTCTTT.